This T cell receptor beta chain was recovered during a study of blood T cell repertoires in COVID-19. The V end was cut by 0 bases, the J end by 5 bases, with 16 bases between. Per germline, CDR1 LGHDT and CDR2 YNNKEL (reference sequence). This CDR3 is built from 16 residues. The method was immunoSEQ multiplex PCR; TCRdb's version includes in-frame clones alone and lacks a portion of them. The table has about 260,000 clones, 75% to 90% seen once. This sequence was found in a woman aged 40 to 49 who had recovered from COVID-19. The rearrangement joins TRBV3-1 (or the pseudogene TRBV3-2) to TRBJ1-2; D perhaps matches TRBD1 (5 bases). Sequencing input: peripheral blood. CDR3 residues: CASSQDMEGRRYGYTF. CDR3 nucleotide sequence: TGTGCCAGCAGCCAAGATATGGAGGGGCGAAGATATGGCTACACCTTC.